The clone carrying this T cell receptor beta chain was seen more than once but under ten times. Survey-level TCR beta sequencing used the immunoSEQ assay. The repertoire was sequenced with immunoSEQ multiplex PCR; TCRdb's copy has only in-frame clones and lacks some. The sample includes about 50,000 clones, 80% to 95% of them seen just once. The CDR3 totals 12 residues. The germline V gene encodes CDR1 SGHDT and CDR2 YYEEEE. Trimming took 0 bases from V and 7 from J, leaving 7 bases between them. The origin of this receptor is a man aged 40-50 years with rheumatoid arthritis. The rearrangement uses TRBV5-6 and TRBJ1-1, with D uncertain. Sequenced material: PBMCs. In DNA, the CDR3 is TGTGCCAGCAGCTTGGTTGGTGATGAAGCTTTCTTT. As protein: CASSLVGDEAFF.